A single sample is the source of the 23 T cell receptor beta chains below, sequenced in a study of blood T cells in healthy people across ages. Next came a second PCR, run for about 6 to 12 cycles, which used a sample-barcoded 5' primer along with a J-beta primer mix. One entry per CDR3 protein, called by TCRdb with MiXCR from the 5' RACE reads. The sample lists about 800,000 distinct CDR3 sequences, about 47% occurring once. Material: blood. All receptors come from a man at least 80 years old in good health.

A word on this clonotype: Its ends do not fully match the called genes, so a read error is possible. This sequence joins TRBV29-1 and TRBJ2-1; 9 nucleotides line up with TRBD2. The germline CDR1 and CDR2 sequences are SQVTM and ANQGSEA. This CDR3 spans 17 amino acids. CDR3 DNA: TGCAGCGTTGAAACCTTTCCCGGGACTAGCCCCTATAATGAGCAGTTCTTC. This sequence encodes CSVETFPGTSPYNEQFF.

The chain carries TRBV24-1 and TRBJ1-2; TRBD1 matches 9 bases. With V trimmed by 3 bases and J by 3 bases, 7 bases remained unmatched. This CDR3 is built from 16 residues. Germline CDR1 and CDR2: KGHDR and SFDVKD. CDR3 loop: CATSDRRTGEDYGYTF. DNA of the CDR3: TGTGCCACCAGTGATCGCCGGACAGGGGAGGACTATGGCTACACCTTC.

This chain joins TRBV13 and TRBJ2-3; no firm D call. Deletions cut 0 bases from V and 2 bases from J, with 15 bases between. The CDR3 has 17 residues. Looked up from germline, CDR1 is PRHDT and CDR2 is FYEKMQ (reference sequence). The CDR3 nucleotides read TGTGCCAGCAGCTTAGGTAGTGGGCCCCCACCCACAGATACGCAGTATTTT. It specifies CASSLGSGPPPTDTQYF.

This rearrangement joins TRBV7-2 to TRBJ2-4; the match to TRBD1 covers 9 bases. The J call is in doubt because the DNA end fits TRBJ2-7 better. Germline V gene lookup returns CDR1 SGHTA and CDR2 FQGNSA. This CDR3 is 15 amino acids long. For the CDR3, the DNA is TGTGCCAGCAGCTCCCCCGGGACAGGGAACTACGAGCAGTACTTC. Its protein product is CASSSPGTGNYEQYF.

The chain couples TRBV5-5 to TRBJ1-1, with 8 bases matching TRBD1. From germline, CDR1 is SGHKS and CDR2 YYEKEE (reference sequence). Trimming cost V 5 bases and J 5 bases; bases outside gene matches: 8. This CDR3 is built from 14 residues. The CDR3 here is CASRSGQGGTEAFF. The DNA of the CDR3 is TGTGCCAGCAGGTCTGGACAGGGTGGGACTGAAGCTTTCTTT.

This clonotype was counted ten times or more. The gene calls are TRBV12-3 or TRBV12-4 and TRBJ2-5, with D possibly being TRBD1 or TRBD2 (6 bases each). The V gene lost 1 base and the J gene lost 3 bases, with 9 bases spanning the gap. The CDR3 is 14 residues long. CDR3 nucleotide sequence: TGTGCCAGCAGTTTAGGGGGGGCGAAAGAGACCCAGTACTTC. Its protein is CASSLGGAKETQYF.

The genes are TRBV20-1 and TRBJ2-3; D is unclear. V was trimmed by 7 bases and J by 1 base, leaving 12 bases between them. Germline V gene lookup returns CDR1 DFQATT and CDR2 SNEGSKA (reference sequence). The CDR3 consists of 13 residues. CDR3 nucleotide sequence: TGCAGTGTCGGTAGGCCGCGCACAGATACGCAGTATTTT. It codes for CSVGRPRTDTQYF.

The rearrangement joins TRBV6-5 to TRBJ1-5; 8 bases line up with TRBD1. CDR3 length: 15 amino acids. From germline, CDR1 is MNHEY and CDR2 SVGAGI. The junction had 6 bases not matched to a gene; V was cut back by 5 bases and J by 3 bases. CDR3 sequence: CASSPGTGSNQPQHF. The CDR3 coding sequence is TGTGCCAGCAGTCCCGGGACAGGCTCCAATCAGCCCCAGCATTTT.

The chain links TRBV30 to TRBJ1-1; 8 bases match TRBD1. This CDR3 contains 12 residues. V lost 4 bases and J lost 5; bases outside the gene matches: 3. Germline V gives CDR1 GTSNPN, CDR2 SVGIG (reference sequence). The CDR3 here is CAWTDRGTEAFF. The CDR3 coding sequence is TGTGCCTGGACTGACAGGGGAACTGAAGCTTTCTTT. The whole variable domain, filled in from reference TRBV30 and TRBJ1-1, reads SQTIHQWPATLVQPVGSPLSLECTVEGTSNPNLYWYRQAAGRGLQLLFYSVGIGQISSEVPQNLSASRPQDRQFILSSKKLLLSDSGFYLCAWTDRGTEAFFGQGTRLTVV.

The chain couples TRBV5-6 to TRBJ2-7, with D uncertain. V gave up 6 bases and J gave up 4 bases, with 20 bases separating them. There are 15 residues in the CDR3. Germline CDR1 reads SGHDT; CDR2 reads YYEEEE. As DNA, the CDR3 is TGTGCCAGCACCCCATATGGACGGGCAACGTACGAGCAGTACTTC. It encodes CASTPYGRATYEQYF. Based on the CDR3 plus reference TRBV5-6 and TRBJ2-7, the full variable domain is DAGVTQSPTHLIKTRGQQVTLRCSPKSGHDTVSWYQQALGQGPQFIFQYYEEEERQRGNFPDRFSGHQFPNYSSELNVNALLLGDSALYLCASTPYGRATYEQYFGPGTRLTVT.

The CDR3 DNA sequence: TGTGCCAGCAGCTTAGTCCCAGGGGTGGGTCAGCCCCAGCATTTT. Protein: CASSLVPGVGQPQHF. J is TRBJ1-5 and V is TRBV7-2; TRBD1 is a possible D gene (6 bases). Germline CDR1 and CDR2: SGHTA and FQGNSA. The V end lost 1 base, the J end lost 6 bases, and 13 bases lay between the germline ends. The CDR3 has 15 amino acids.

This clonotype was seen a handful of times. The chain combines TRBV25-1 with TRBJ2-7; D tentatively fits TRBD1 or TRBD2 (7 bases each). CDR3 length: 16 amino acids. The germline gives CDR1 MGHDK, CDR2 SYGVNS. The germline V and J ends were trimmed by 3 bases and 3 bases, with 18 bases remaining between them. The DNA for the CDR3 is TGTGCCAGCAGTGATCCAGGGGGGGGACCATACTACGAGCAGTACTTC. It encodes CASSDPGGGPYYEQYF.

This clonotype was counted a few times. The chain combines TRBV10-3 with TRBJ2-5; D not certain. Germline V lookup: CDR1 ENHRY, CDR2 SYGVKD. The V and J ends lost 2 bases and 5 bases respectively, with 9 bases between them. CDR3 length equals 13 residues. The CDR3 DNA reads as TGTGCCATCAGTGAGATTGGTGGGGAGACCCAGTACTTC. It codes for CAISEIGGETQYF.

This clonotype was observed a handful of times. The CDR3 DNA reads TGTGCCAGCAGTTCCAGAGTGGGGGTGGGGCAGTTCTTC. This sequence encodes CASSSRVGVGQFF. J is TRBJ2-1 and V is TRBV12-3 or TRBV12-4; D tentatively reads TRBD1 or TRBD2 (5 bases each). The V gene lost 4 bases and the J gene lost 12 bases, with 16 bases spanning the gap. The CDR3 is 13 residues long.

The rearrangement joins TRBV19 to TRBJ2-6; D is unresolved. CDR3 length equals 15 residues. The V gene lost 5 bases and the J gene lost 0 bases, with 8 bases spanning the gap. CDR1 is LNHDA, CDR2 SQIVND, per germline (reference sequence). The CDR3 nucleotides read TGTGCCAGTAGTCGGGCCCTCTCTGGGGCCAACGTCCTGACTTTC. Translated: CASSRALSGANVLTF.

In this sample, this clonotype turned up many times. The V and J genes are TRBV9 and TRBJ1-6; 8 nucleotides align to TRBD1. This CDR3 is built from 14 residues. The V gene's germline CDR1 is SGDLS and CDR2 YYNGEE. The ends lost 3 bases at V and 10 bases at J; junction bases unmatched: 6. Written as DNA, the CDR3 is TGTGCCAGCAGCGCCGGACAGGGTGGATCACCCCTCCACTTT. It is translated as CASSAGQGGSPLHF. Supplemented by reference TRBV9 and TRBJ1-6, the full variable domain reads DSGVTQTPKHLITATGQRVTLRCSPRSGDLSVYWYQQSLDQGLQFLIQYYNGEERAKGNILERFSAQQFPDLHSELNLSSLELGDSALYFCASSAGQGGSPLHFGNGTRLTVT.

Of note for this clonotype: An end of the junction does not agree with germline; a read error may underlie this. The chain couples TRBV20-1 to TRBJ2-2; D may match TRBD1 or TRBD2 (6 bases each). The CDR3 has 14 residues. The V gene's germline CDR1 is DFQATT and CDR2 SNEGSKA (reference sequence). The CDR3 loop is CSARRGVNTGELSF. CDR3 bases: TGCAGTGCTAGAAGGGGGGTAAACACCGGGGAGCTGTCTTTT.

There are many counts of this clonotype. V is TRBV7-2 and J is TRBJ2-1, with 15 bases that match TRBD2. The J segment lost 7 bases and the V segment lost 4 bases, leaving 5 bases of the junction unmatched. This CDR3 has 16 amino acids. Germline V gene lookup returns CDR1 SGHTA and CDR2 FQGNSA. CDR3 in amino acids: CASSSTGTSGRNEQFF. The CDR3 coding sequence is TGTGCCAGCAGCTCGACCGGGACTAGCGGGAGGAATGAGCAGTTCTTC.

V is TRBV9 and J is TRBJ2-4; 9 nucleotides align to TRBD1. Per germline, CDR1 SGDLS and CDR2 YYNGEE. The J segment lost 1 base and the V segment lost 4 bases, leaving 6 bases of the junction unmatched. The CDR3 is made up of 16 amino acids. CDR3 residues: CASSSRDRDAKNIQYF. The CDR3 DNA is TGTGCCAGCAGCTCACGGGACAGGGATGCCAAAAACATTCAGTACTTC.

This clonotype was counted a few times. This could be a read error, since a much larger clone is one nucleotide away. V gene TRBV20-1 combines with J gene TRBJ2-7, with 9 bases matching TRBD1. The CDR3 consists of 15 residues. After removal of 5 bases from V and 7 bases from J, the junction contained 15 bases not matched to a gene. Germline CDR1 and CDR2: DFQATT and SNEGSKA (reference sequence). CDR3 protein: CSAEGTGGAYNEQYF. CDR3 coding DNA: TGCAGTGCTGAAGGAACAGGGGGCGCGTACAATGAGCAGTACTTC.

The chain combines TRBV7-3 with TRBJ2-7, with a tentative D call TRBD2 (5 bases). Trimming left V 5 bases short and J 6 bases short, with 14 bases between. Germline-derived CDR1 and CDR2 are SGHTA and FQGTGA. CDR3 length: 13 residues. The CDR3 sequence: CASSLSLGGEQYF. The CDR3 region has the DNA TGTGCCAGCAGCCTTTCACTAGGCGGCGAGCAGTACTTC.

V is TRBV2 and J is TRBJ1-5, with 8 bases identical to TRBD1. J lost 7 bases, V lost 7 bases, and 9 bases had no gene match. The CDR3 is 14 amino acids. The germline CDR1 and CDR2 sequences are SNHLY and FYNNEI. As DNA, the CDR3 is TGTGCCAGCAACGTCAGGACAGGGAAGCAGCCCCAGCATTTT. Translating it yields CASNVRTGKQPQHF.

CDR3 nucleotide sequence: TGTGCCAGCGGACAATGGCTTAAAGAGACCCAGTACTTC. The encoded protein is CASGQWLKETQYF. The chain uses TRBV12-3 or TRBV12-4 and TRBJ2-5, with a possible D match to TRBD1 (5 bases). CDR3 size: 13 residues. The V end lost 8 bases, the J end lost 3 bases, and 13 bases lay between the germline ends.